A single sample gave rise to the 28 T cell receptor beta chains below, sequenced in a study of cytomegalovirus exposure and HLA in healthy donors. 13 Jbeta primers and 60 Vbeta primers were used for the PCR. Data came from immunoSEQ multiplex PCR; TCRdb stores just in-frame clones and leaves some out. The data hold some 50,000 clones, with roughly 70% observed a single time. The sequenced sample was PBMCs. The receptors here all came from a woman aged 45-59 years in good health and CMV-seropositive.

This chain uses TRBV5-1 with TRBJ2-7; a possible D gene is TRBD2 (6 bases). CDR1 and CDR2 (germline): SGHRS, YFSETQ. The CDR3 is 14 amino acids. Trimming took 0 bases from V and 6 from J, leaving 13 bases between them. The chain's CDR3 is CASSLDAGIVEQYF. The CDR3 DNA is TGCGCCAGCAGCTTGGATGCGGGAATCGTCGAGCAGTACTTC. Using reference TRBV5-1 and TRBJ2-7 for the parts outside the CDR3, the full variable domain is KAGVTQTPRYLIKTRGQQVTLSCSPISGHRSVSWYQQTPGQGLQFLFEYFSETQRNKGNFPGRFSGRQFSNSRSEMNVSTLELGDSALYLCASSLDAGIVEQYFGPGTRLTVT.

The V gene is TRBV7-8, the J gene TRBJ2-7; 12 nucleotides agree with TRBD2. This CDR3 region has 16 residues. Germline assignment: CDR1 SGHVS and CDR2 FQNEAQ. Trimming took 0 bases from V and 7 from J; bases not matched to a gene: 7. This CDR3 is CASSLATSGRSHEQYF. The CDR3 region has the DNA TGTGCCAGCAGCTTAGCGACTAGCGGGAGATCTCATGAGCAGTACTTC.

The chain recombines TRBV6-1 with TRBJ2-5; tentatively, D is TRBD1 (5 bases). TRBJ2-7 matches the DNA end more closely, so the J call is doubtful. The CDR3 is made up of 14 amino acids. Germline CDR1 and CDR2: MNHNS and SASEGT. Written as DNA, the CDR3 is TGTGCCAGCAGCCGGACATCCATCTCCTACGAGCAGTACTTC. This sequence encodes CASSRTSISYEQYF.

The chain uses TRBV19 and TRBJ2-2, with D possibly matching TRBD1 (5 bases). Germline V gene data show CDR1 as LNHDA and CDR2 as SQIVND (reference sequence). Trimming left V 3 bases short and J 8 bases short, with 16 bases between. The CDR3 has 15 amino acids. The DNA for the CDR3 is TGTGCCAGTAGTATTTGGAGCAGGGTCGGTGGGGAGCTGTTTTTT. Residues: CASSIWSRVGGELFF.

The chain links TRBV25-1 to TRBJ1-2, with 10 nucleotides matching TRBD1. Trimming took 2 bases from V and 5 from J; bases not matched to a gene: 8. The CDR3 has 16 amino acids. The germline V gene has CDR1 MGHDK and CDR2 SYGVNS. DNA for the CDR3: TGTGCCAGCAGTGAAACCTGGGACAGGGGTTCATATGGCTACACCTTC. Amino acid sequence: CASSETWDRGSYGYTF.

This clone occurred once. This rearrangement joins TRBV6-6 to TRBJ1-6; 7 positions match TRBD1. V lost 0 bases, J lost 7 bases, and 3 bases stayed unmatched. This CDR3 contains 15 residues. The germline CDR1 and CDR2 sequences are MNHNY and SVGAGI (reference sequence). The CDR3 bases are TGTGCCAGCAGTTACTCAGGGACAGAGAATTCACCCCTCCACTTT. Translating it yields CASSYSGTENSPLHF.

The rearrangement joins TRBV19 to TRBJ2-7, with TRBD2 identical over 8 bases. CDR3 length equals 14 residues. CDR1 and CDR2 (germline): LNHDA, SQIVND (reference sequence). V lost 1 base, J lost 6 bases, and 5 bases stayed unmatched. The CDR3 loop reads CASSIASGGGEQYF. CDR3 coding DNA: TGTGCCAGTAGTATAGCGAGCGGGGGCGGCGAGCAGTACTTC. The complete variable domain, with remaining parts taken from reference TRBV19 and TRBJ2-7, reads DGGITQSPKYLFRKEGQNVTLSCEQNLNHDAMYWYRQDPGQGLRLIYYSQIVNDFQKGDIAEGYSVSREKKESFPLTVTSAQKNPTAFYLCASSIASGGGEQYFGPGTRLTVT.

This clone was observed a handful of times. The chain combines TRBV7-8 with TRBJ1-2, with 9 bases aligning to TRBD1. The CDR3 sequence is 15 residues long. V dropped 3 bases and J dropped 2; count of bases not matched to a gene: 4. CDR1 and CDR2 from the germline V gene are SGHVS and FQNEAQ. CDR3 sequence (DNA): TGTGCCAGCAGCTTTACCGGGACAGGGAACTATGGCTACACCTTC. This translates into CASSFTGTGNYGYTF.

The chain combines TRBV30 with TRBJ1-5; D is ambiguous. The CDR3 runs 16 residues. Trimming pared 0 bases from V and 4 bases from J, leaving 16 bases between. Per germline, CDR1 GTSNPN and CDR2 SVGIG (reference sequence). The DNA for the CDR3 is TGTGCCTGGAGTGTACGTTCTGCGGGGAGGAATCAGCCCCAGCATTTT. Its protein is CAWSVRSAGRNQPQHF.

The rearrangement links TRBV7-8 to TRBJ2-7; D remains ambiguous. The length of the CDR3 is 13 residues. V was cut by 1 base and J by 6 bases, with 10 bases left in between. CDR1 is SGHVS and CDR2 is FQNEAQ in the germline V gene. In DNA form, the CDR3 reads TGTGCCAGCAGCTTAGGAGACTTCGGCGAGCAGTACTTC. This translates into CASSLGDFGEQYF.

The rearrangement uses TRBV18 and TRBJ2-5; possible D gene TRBD1, 6 bases. In germline, CDR1 is KGHSH, CDR2 LQKENI. Trimming removed 3 bases from V and 5 bases from J, with 13 bases in between. The CDR3 is made up of 14 amino acids. DNA for the CDR3: TGTGCCAGCTCACCCAGGAAGGGGGATGAGACCCAGTACTTC. Translating it yields CASSPRKGDETQYF. The variable domain in full, completed from reference TRBV18 and TRBJ2-5, reads NAGVMQNPRHLVRRRGQEARLRCSPMKGHSHVYWYRQLPEEGLKFMVYLQKENIIDESGMPKERFSAEFPKEGPSILRIQQVVRGDSAAYFCASSPRKGDETQYFGPGTRLLVL.

The table lists this clone with a few counts. The rearrangement links TRBV5-1 to TRBJ2-1; 8 bases align to TRBD2. The J segment lost 5 bases and the V segment lost 1 base, leaving 8 bases of the junction unmatched. The V gene's germline CDR1 is SGHRS and CDR2 YFSETQ. CDR3 size: 16 residues. The CDR3 region has the DNA TGCGCCAGCAGCTTGACGGGGGGGCCACGGAACAATGAGCAGTTCTTC. Residues: CASSLTGGPRNNEQFF.

The chain uses TRBV7-9 and TRBJ1-4, with 9 bases lining up with TRBD1. Germline lookup yields CDR1 SEHNR and CDR2 FQNEAQ (reference sequence). The V gene end was trimmed by 3 bases and the J gene end by 8 bases; junction bases not matched to a gene: 4. CDR3 length: 14 residues. Here the CDR3 DNA reads TGTGCCAGCAGCTTGGGACAGGGTCTCGAAAAACTGTTTTTT. It specifies CASSLGQGLEKLFF.

This chain links TRBV19 with TRBJ1-5, with D unresolved. Trimming cost V 4 bases and J 3 bases, with 7 bases left between them. Germline CDR1 and CDR2: LNHDA and SQIVND (reference sequence). The CDR3 is 13 residues long. The CDR3 is CASSNRNNQPQHF. In nucleotides, the CDR3 is TGTGCCAGTAGTAACAGAAACAATCAGCCCCAGCATTTT. The full variable domain, its missing parts supplied by reference TRBV19 and TRBJ1-5, is DGGITQSPKYLFRKEGQNVTLSCEQNLNHDAMYWYRQDPGQGLRLIYYSQIVNDFQKGDIAEGYSVSREKKESFPLTVTSAQKNPTAFYLCASSNRNNQPQHFGDGTRLSIL.

The genes are TRBV7-2 and TRBJ2-7; 7 bases agree with TRBD2. V was pared by 7 bases and J by 3 bases, with 15 bases of the junction left unmatched. This CDR3 is built from 16 residues. CDR1 is SGHTA and CDR2 is FQGNSA in the germline V gene. The CDR3 bases are TGTGCCAGCACCCCGGGGGGTCCTCTGTCTCTCTACGAGCAGTACTTC. Amino acids: CASTPGGPLSLYEQYF.

This rearrangement joins TRBV25-1 to TRBJ1-3; D unclear. The V end lost 3 bases, the J end lost 4 bases, and 19 bases lay between the germline ends. The CDR3 is made up of 17 amino acids. Germline loops: CDR1 MGHDK, CDR2 SYGVNS. Here the CDR3 DNA reads TGTGCCAGCAGTGATGTATACTGGGGAGGAGAAGGAAACACCATATATTTT. Protein sequence: CASSDVYWGGEGNTIYF.

This clone was observed a few times. The rearrangement joins TRBV5-6 to TRBJ1-2; TRBD1 is a possible D gene (5 bases). In germline, CDR1 is SGHDT, CDR2 YYEEEE. Trimming cost V 3 bases and J 7 bases, with 10 bases left between them. The CDR3 extends over 12 amino acids. The CDR3 DNA follows: TGTGCCAGCAGCTACGGGGGTAGTGGCTACACCTTC. Its protein product is CASSYGGSGYTF.

The V call is TRBV7-3, the J call TRBJ2-1, with TRBD2 matching 7 bases. J was trimmed by 3 bases and V by 7 bases; bases with no gene match: 9. The CDR3 covers 15 residues. Germline-derived CDR1 and CDR2 are SGHTA and FQGTGA. In DNA, the CDR3 is TGTGCCAGCATACCGAGGGCTAGCGGCTACAATGAGCAGTTCTTC. This sequence encodes CASIPRASGYNEQFF.

The genes are TRBV27 and TRBJ1-1, with TRBD1 identical over 9 bases. This CDR3 comprises 13 residues. J lost 4 bases, V lost 6 bases, and 3 bases had no gene match. Germline CDR1 reads MNHEY; CDR2 reads SMNVEV (reference sequence). In nucleotides, the CDR3 is TGTGCCAGCAGGCTACAGGGGGCCACTGAAGCTTTCTTT. This translates into CASRLQGATEAFF.

V gene TRBV5-1 combines with J gene TRBJ1-3; D gene ambiguous. In germline, CDR1 is SGHRS, CDR2 YFSETQ. There are 16 residues in the CDR3. Trimming removed 6 bases at V and 2 bases at J, with 18 bases between. CDR3 sequence: CASTVQDLGPGNTIYF. The CDR3 nucleotides read TGCGCCAGCACTGTCCAGGACTTGGGTCCTGGAAACACCATATATTTT.

The gene calls are TRBV4-1 and TRBJ1-2, with D hard to call. The CDR3 sequence is 15 residues long. V lost 0 bases, J lost 7 bases, and 15 bases lay in between. The germline CDR1 and CDR2 sequences are MGHRA and YSYEKL. This CDR3 reads CASSQDRGRALGYTF. The CDR3 DNA follows: TGCGCCAGCAGCCAAGATAGAGGCCGCGCCCTTGGCTACACCTTC.

J is TRBJ1-3 and V is TRBV5-1; the D gene is possibly TRBD1 (5 bases). The CDR3 has 15 residues. Trimming removed 2 bases from V and 2 bases from J, with 11 bases in between. The V gene's germline CDR1 is SGHRS and CDR2 YFSETQ. CDR3 coding DNA: TGCGCCAGCAGCTTAACGGAGGGGACTGGAAACACCATATATTTT. Its translation: CASSLTEGTGNTIYF.

This chain connects TRBV5-5 to TRBJ2-7; no clear D. CDR1 and CDR2 (germline): SGHKS, YYEKEE (reference sequence). The CDR3 runs 14 residues. V was shortened by 4 bases and J by 2 bases, with 13 bases between the two germline ends. The CDR3 here is CASSQQSRAYEQYF. The CDR3 coding sequence is TGTGCCAGCAGCCAACAGAGTCGTGCCTACGAGCAGTACTTC.

The V and J genes are TRBV30 and TRBJ2-1; weak D call: TRBD2 (5 bases). Germline V gene data show CDR1 as GTSNPN and CDR2 as SVGIG (reference sequence). The CDR3 runs to 14 residues. Trimming took off 8 bases at V and 7 bases at J, with 21 bases between the two ends. The CDR3 region is CALRGAAEKNEQFF. As DNA, the CDR3 is TGTGCCCTCCGGGGAGCGGCGGAAAAAAATGAGCAGTTCTTC.

This chain links TRBV29-1 with TRBJ2-1; D perhaps matches TRBD2 (5 bases). Germline V CDR1 and CDR2: SQVTM, ANQGSEA. The ends were cut back, 5 bases at V and 0 bases at J, with 8 bases in the middle. The CDR3 runs to 13 residues. The DNA of the CDR3 is TGCAGCGTTAGCGGAAGCTCCTACAATGAGCAGTTCTTC. It translates to CSVSGSSYNEQFF.

In its sample, this clone was seen once. In DNA form, the CDR3 reads TGTGCCAGCAGCTTTTGGGGGGGCTCCTACAATGAGCAGTTCTTC. Encoded protein: CASSFWGGSYNEQFF. The chain employs TRBV5-4 and TRBJ2-1, with 7 positions matching TRBD2. Germline V gene data show CDR1 as SGHNT and CDR2 as YYREEE (reference sequence). The CDR3 length is 15 residues. Trimming cost V 2 bases and J 0 bases; bases outside gene matches: 2. Complete variable domain (other parts from reference TRBV5-4 and TRBJ2-1): ETGVTQSPTHLIKTRGQQVTLRCSSQSGHNTVSWYQQALGQGPQFIFQYYREEENGRGNFPPRFSGLQFPNYSSELNVNALELDDSALYLCASSFWGGSYNEQFFGPGTRLTVL.

V and J are TRBV7-6 and TRBJ2-5; D perhaps matches TRBD2 (5 bases). Germline V lookup: CDR1 SGHVS, CDR2 FNYEAQ. CDR3 length equals 13 residues. V gave up 5 bases and J gave up 1 base, with 8 bases separating them. As DNA, the CDR3 is TGTGCCAGCAGCGTGACTATCCAAGAGACCCAGTACTTC. It is translated as CASSVTIQETQYF.

This sequence joins TRBV5-6 and TRBJ1-6; TRBD1 might be the D (5 bases). Germline V lookup: CDR1 SGHDT, CDR2 YYEEEE. The CDR3 has 18 residues. V dropped 2 bases and J dropped 0 bases, with 15 bases sitting between them. CDR3 residues: CASSFPPRESSYNSPLHF. As DNA, the CDR3 is TGTGCCAGCAGCTTTCCACCCAGGGAAAGCTCCTATAATTCACCCCTCCACTTT. Looking up the rest from reference TRBV5-6 and TRBJ1-6 gives the full variable domain: DAGVTQSPTHLIKTRGQQVTLRCSPKSGHDTVSWYQQALGQGPQFIFQYYEEEERQRGNFPDRFSGHQFPNYSSELNVNALLLGDSALYLCASSFPPRESSYNSPLHFGNGTRLTVT.